This T cell receptor (beta chain) was recovered during a study of blood T cell repertoires in COVID-19 (dated by TCRdb to between 2020 and 2021). About the full investigation: Samples covering the acute and convalescent phases of COVID-19 were provided by collaborators in the United States, Italy and Spain. Where available, HLA class I and class II types were obtained from metadata supplied by the sample provider rather than from assay-based typing. A freely available public database, intended as a resource for researchers studying the immune response to SARS-CoV-2, is where the repertoires were released. The dataset comprised deeply sampled blood TCRbeta repertoires from subjects exposed to, actively infected with, or recovered from COVID-19. The sample metadata nearly always contained a de-identified subject ID, COVID-19 status, age in years and sex. The material from the prospective study consisted of cDNA or gDNA derived from T cells, B-cell-depleted T cells, or PBMCs. The samples were drawn from the first 160 participants of the ongoing ImmuneRACE study and from over a thousand subjects provided by 6 global collaborators. Results the study describes overall, beyond this receptor: The quantity of clinical and demographic metadata differed by source and by participant and was supplied without curation.

TCRbeta CDR3 regions were amplified from genomic DNA using the immunoSEQ Assay, a bias-controlled multiplex PCR. Per the original workflow: The number of nucleated cells in each sample was estimated by amplification of reference gene primers within the assay. Sequence reads were collapsed and filtered to measure the absolute abundance of every unique TCRbeta CDR3 rearrangement. For each sample, productive Simpson clonality was calculated as the square root of Simpson's diversity index across productive rearrangements. TCRdb re-hosts the immuneACCESS table, in-frame sequences only. Its copies lack some clones; in the studies checked, an unresolved V gene accounts for under half of them, and the cause for the rest is not known. That table is the source of V, J and clone size, and D and trimming were worked out from the DNA. Here the sample has under 50,000 clones; roughly 63% occur a single time. 6.2% of the sample lies in the top ten.

Whole blood was collected in K2EDTA tubes by collaborating institutions according to the institutions' own protocols. For TCRbeta analysis, collaborator samples were shipped as frozen whole blood, as isolated PBMCs, or as DNA extracted from either sample type. The CDR3 goes from the cysteine to the phenylalanine over 15 residues. Only CDR3 DNA is held: 45 bases, read in frame from base 1. CDR1 LNHDA and CDR2 SQIVND were looked up in the germline V gene (reference sequence). V and J are trimmed by 3 bases and 8 bases, and the gene matches miss 10 bases of the junction. This clone was seen ten or more times. Its antigen has not been determined. No much larger clone is present one base from it, and per-base qualities are unavailable.

The sequencing input was peripheral blood. The sequence joins TRBV19 to TRBJ2-3, with 8 bases matching TRBD2. The sequence came from an older man with acute or convalescent COVID-19. The sequenced DNA is TGTGCCAGTAGTATTAGTCGGGGGGGGCCGGGTACGCAGTATTTT. Protein translation: CASSISRGGPGTQYF.